The 28 T cell receptor beta chains listed next were all sequenced from one sample in a study of cytomegalovirus exposure and HLA in healthy donors. In the PCR, 60 Vbeta and 13 Jbeta primers were used. Produced via immunoSEQ multiplex PCR; TCRdb's table is partial and in-frame only. This table holds about 160,000 clones, roughly 76% found once. Sequencing was carried out using PBMCs. Every receptor here comes from a woman between 50 and 59 years old in good health and CMV-seronegative.

The gene calls are TRBV2 and TRBJ1-6; 9 bases match TRBD1. CDR3 size: 17 residues. From germline, CDR1 is SNHLY and CDR2 FYNNEI. J was trimmed by 2 bases and V by 4 bases; bases with no gene match: 6. The CDR3 DNA reads as TGTGCCAGCAGTGGCAACAGGGGGCCGACCTATAATTCACCCCTCCACTTT. Residues: CASSGNRGPTYNSPLHF.

The J gene is TRBJ1-4, the V gene TRBV5-8, with 8 positions matching TRBD1. J lost 6 bases, V lost 2 bases, and 6 bases had no gene match. This CDR3 has 15 amino acids. CDR1 is SGHTS and CDR2 is YDEGEE in the germline V gene. The CDR3 region is CASSFDRGGDEKLFF. For the CDR3, the DNA is TGTGCCAGCAGCTTCGACAGGGGAGGCGATGAAAAACTGTTTTTT.

A few counts support this clone. This chain links TRBV4-2 with TRBJ2-5; TRBD1 matches at 7 bases. The CDR3 runs to 17 residues. Germline assignment: CDR1 LGHNA and CDR2 YNFKEQ. The trim removed 3 bases at V and 1 base at J, leaving 11 bases unmatched. The CDR3 spells CASSHGAGGQAQETQYF. In DNA, the CDR3 is TGTGCCAGCAGCCACGGCGCAGGGGGACAAGCCCAAGAGACCCAGTACTTC.

The rearrangement links TRBV18 to TRBJ1-5, with unresolved D. This CDR3 spans 13 amino acids. Germline V gene lookup returns CDR1 KGHSH and CDR2 LQKENI. Trimming took 5 bases from V and 6 from J, leaving 11 bases between them. Here the CDR3 DNA reads TGTGCCAGCTCAGAAGAAGAGGCTCAGCCCCAGCATTTT. The encoded protein is CASSEEEAQPQHF. The whole variable domain, filled in from reference TRBV18 and TRBJ1-5, reads NAGVMQNPRHLVRRRGQEARLRCSPMKGHSHVYWYRQLPEEGLKFMVYLQKENIIDESGMPKERFSAEFPKEGPSILRIQQVVRGDSAAYFCASSEEEAQPQHFGDGTRLSIL.

The rearrangement uses TRBV28 and TRBJ2-3; TRBD2 might be the D (5 bases). CDR1 MDHEN and CDR2 SYDVKM come from the germline V gene. This CDR3 region has 14 residues. Trimming cost V 3 bases and J 5 bases, with 12 bases left between them. The CDR3 nucleotides are TGTGCCAGCAGTTTTCAGCGACGGGGAGATACGCAGTATTTT. This sequence encodes CASSFQRRGDTQYF.

The count of this clone is one. The chain carries TRBV28 and TRBJ2-5, with 11 positions matching TRBD1. Trimming at V came to 4 bases and at J to 7 bases, leaving 11 bases not matched to a gene. The germline V gene encodes CDR1 MDHEN and CDR2 SYDVKM. This CDR3 comprises 16 residues. CDR3 coding DNA: TGTGCCAGCAGTTACTTTTGGACAGGGGGCCCTGGGACCCAGTACTTC. Amino acid sequence: CASSYFWTGGPGTQYF.

This clone came up a few times. The chain recombines TRBV2 with TRBJ2-3, with 7 bases aligning to TRBD2. The CDR3 runs to 15 residues. V was pared by 2 bases and J by 2 bases, with 4 bases of the junction left unmatched. Germline CDR1 and CDR2: SNHLY and FYNNEI. The CDR3 DNA sequence: TGTGCCAGCAGTGAACAGGGACTACTCACAGATACGCAGTATTTT. Amino acid sequence: CASSEQGLLTDTQYF.

V and J are TRBV2 and TRBJ1-1, with D possibly matching TRBD1 (5 bases). From germline, CDR1 is SNHLY and CDR2 FYNNEI. The V gene lost 9 bases and the J gene lost 3 bases, with 17 bases spanning the gap. The CDR3 is 14 residues long. Here the CDR3 reads CARGGVSRDTEAFF. The CDR3 DNA reads TGTGCCAGGGGGGGGGTTAGTAGGGACACTGAAGCTTTCTTT.

The chain recombines TRBV4-1 with TRBJ2-2; 8 bases line up with TRBD2. Germline CDR1 and CDR2: MGHRA and YSYEKL. Germline trimming cut 0 bases from V and 8 bases from J; bases unmatched to any gene: 8. The CDR3 sequence is 16 residues long. Here the CDR3 reads CASSQEGLVSSGELFF. CDR3 DNA sequence: TGCGCCAGCAGCCAAGAGGGACTAGTGTCATCAGGGGAGCTGTTTTTT.

Notes on this clone: This CDR3 is also generated by other DNA sequences in the sample. The V and J genes are TRBV27 and TRBJ2-7, with 9 bases fitting TRBD1. V dropped 0 bases and J dropped 3; count of bases not matched to a gene: 3. The CDR3 extends over 15 amino acids. CDR1 MNHEY and CDR2 SMNVEV come from the germline V gene (reference sequence). The CDR3 region has the DNA TGTGCCAGCAGTTTATCCTCGACAGGGGGCTACGAGCAGTACTTC. Translation gives CASSLSSTGGYEQYF.

The chain is built from TRBV9 and TRBJ1-2, with TRBD1 matching over 10 bases. Germline lookup yields CDR1 SGDLS and CDR2 YYNGEE. CDR3 length: 15 residues. V lost 0 bases to trimming and J lost 7 bases; unmatched junction nucleotides: 6. This CDR3 reads CASSVGGTGAAGYTF. CDR3 nucleotides: TGTGCCAGCAGCGTAGGGGGGACAGGGGCTGCTGGCTACACCTTC.

V gene TRBV4-3 combines with J gene TRBJ2-3; D gene ambiguous. This CDR3 comprises 14 residues. The germline V gene encodes CDR1 LGHNA and CDR2 YSLEER. Trimming cost V 0 bases and J 4 bases, with 8 bases left between them. DNA of the CDR3: TGCGCCAGCAGCCAAGATAGGCTAGCAGATACGCAGTATTTT. Amino acids: CASSQDRLADTQYF.

The V call is TRBV9, the J call TRBJ1-3; TRBD1 matches at 8 bases. This CDR3 is 17 amino acids long. Germline V gene sequence: CDR1 SGDLS, CDR2 YYNGEE. V shed 4 bases, J shed 0 bases, and the junction held 9 bases outside the gene matches. The CDR3: CASSLQLTGGSGNTIYF. In DNA form, the CDR3 reads TGTGCCAGCAGCTTGCAATTAACAGGGGGCTCTGGAAACACCATATATTTT.

V usage is TRBV30 and J usage is TRBJ2-1; 10 positions agree with TRBD2. Germline CDR1 is GTSNPN and CDR2 is SVGIG (reference sequence). The V gene end was trimmed by 0 bases and the J gene end by 4 bases; junction bases not matched to a gene: 3. This CDR3 spans 15 amino acids. CDR3 nucleotide sequence: TGTGCCTGGAGTGTAAGCGGGAGGGATTACAATGAGCAGTTCTTC. It translates to CAWSVSGRDYNEQFF.

This chain joins TRBV18 and TRBJ1-6; 8 positions match TRBD1. V lost 0 bases, J lost 9 bases, and 4 bases stayed unmatched. The CDR3 extends over 15 amino acids. Germline V gene lookup returns CDR1 KGHSH and CDR2 LQKENI. The CDR3 reads CASSPPVTGGSPLHF. Here the CDR3 DNA reads TGTGCCAGCTCACCACCGGTTACAGGGGGTTCACCCCTCCACTTT. Filled out from reference TRBV18 and TRBJ1-6, the complete variable domain reads NAGVMQNPRHLVRRRGQEARLRCSPMKGHSHVYWYRQLPEEGLKFMVYLQKENIIDESGMPKERFSAEFPKEGPSILRIQQVVRGDSAAYFCASSPPVTGGSPLHFGNGTRLTVT.

The chain uses TRBV6-5 and TRBJ1-1; D not certain. V shed 6 bases and J shed 4 bases, with 15 bases lying between them. The CDR3 consists of 14 residues. Germline V gives CDR1 MNHEY, CDR2 SVGAGI. CDR3 sequence reads: CASSLGGPSTEAFF. CDR3 nucleotides: TGTGCCAGCAGCTTAGGAGGGCCGAGCACTGAAGCTTTCTTT.

The J gene is TRBJ1-5, the V gene TRBV4-3; 8 nucleotides line up with TRBD1. Trimming removed 4 bases from V and 2 bases from J; junction bases left unmatched: 13. Looked up from germline, CDR1 is LGHNA and CDR2 is YSLEER. The CDR3 covers 18 residues. The CDR3 DNA is TGCGCCAGCAGCCGCGATCCCGCAGGGGGCGCTGGCAATCAGCCCCAGCATTTT. Protein product: CASSRDPAGGAGNQPQHF.

The CDR3 loop is CASSAIEGLAADYEQYF. DNA for the CDR3: TGTGCCAGCAGCGCGATCGAGGGACTAGCGGCCGACTACGAGCAGTACTTC. The chain couples TRBV9 to TRBJ2-7; TRBD2 matches 11 bases. J gave up 3 bases and V 3 bases, and 11 bases lay outside the gene matches. CDR3 length: 17 residues. Germline lookup yields CDR1 SGDLS and CDR2 YYNGEE.

This rearrangement joins TRBV6-4 to TRBJ2-1, with 8 bases that match TRBD2. V shed 3 bases and J 9 bases; nucleotides not matched to a gene: 10. Germline V gene lookup returns CDR1 MRHNA and CDR2 SNTAGT. The CDR3 is 15 amino acids. CDR3 amino acids: CASSEEAGGFLEQFF. CDR3 in DNA: TGTGCCAGCAGTGAGGAGGCGGGAGGATTCCTTGAGCAGTTCTTC.

V and J are TRBV7-9 and TRBJ2-7, with 8 bases lining up with TRBD2. Trimming removed 5 bases from V and 1 base from J; junction bases left unmatched: 7. CDR3 length: 15 residues. Germline CDR1 reads SEHNR; CDR2 reads FQNEAQ (reference sequence). CDR3 region: CASSPRSGGSYEQYF. The CDR3 nucleotides read TGTGCCAGCAGCCCCCGCAGCGGGGGTTCCTACGAGCAGTACTTC.

V usage is TRBV7-2 and J usage is TRBJ2-7; D is ambiguous. This CDR3 is built from 15 residues. The V end lost 2 bases, the J end lost 0 bases, and 11 bases lay between the germline ends. Germline V gene lookup returns CDR1 SGHTA and CDR2 FQGNSA. The CDR3 protein is CASSLMGQRSYEQYF. DNA of the CDR3: TGTGCCAGCAGCTTAATGGGTCAGCGCTCCTACGAGCAGTACTTC.

The chain carries TRBV9 and TRBJ2-1; D might be TRBD1 (6 bases). There are 14 residues in the CDR3. From germline, CDR1 is SGDLS and CDR2 YYNGEE. Trimming stripped 0 bases from V and 7 bases from J, with 11 bases between. The CDR3 coding sequence is TGTGCCAGCAGCGTAGCACAGGGCGGGAATGAGCAGTTCTTC. It encodes CASSVAQGGNEQFF. The full variable domain, in which reference TRBV9 and TRBJ2-1 provide the parts outside the CDR3, is DSGVTQTPKHLITATGQRVTLRCSPRSGDLSVYWYQQSLDQGLQFLIQYYNGEERAKGNILERFSAQQFPDLHSELNLSSLELGDSALYFCASSVAQGGNEQFFGPGTRLTVL.

The rearrangement joins TRBV7-6 to TRBJ2-3; TRBD2 agrees at 7 bases. The CDR3 runs 15 residues. V lost 3 bases to trimming and J lost 4 bases; unmatched junction nucleotides: 7. Per germline, CDR1 SGHVS and CDR2 FNYEAQ. This chain's CDR3 is CASSLVWGGADTQYF. CDR3 in DNA: TGTGCCAGCAGCTTGGTGTGGGGGGGGGCAGATACGCAGTATTTT.

The chain carries TRBV28 and TRBJ1-2, with TRBD1 identical over 8 bases. The V and J ends lost 6 bases and 2 bases, in that order; junction bases with no gene match: 8. CDR1 MDHEN and CDR2 SYDVKM come from the germline V gene. The CDR3 length is 15 residues. The CDR3 here is CASSLLRQGNYGYTF. CDR3 in DNA: TGTGCCAGCAGCCTTCTTAGACAGGGGAACTATGGCTACACCTTC.

The gene calls are TRBV19 and TRBJ1-5; D may be TRBD1 (6 bases). V was clipped by 3 bases and J by 0 bases, with 12 bases between them. Germline CDR1 is LNHDA and CDR2 is SQIVND (reference sequence). The CDR3 covers 16 residues. The chain's CDR3 is CASSITGSSSNQPQHF. The CDR3, as DNA: TGTGCCAGTAGTATTACAGGGAGCTCTAGCAATCAGCCCCAGCATTTT. The full variable domain, its missing parts supplied by reference TRBV19 and TRBJ1-5, is DGGITQSPKYLFRKEGQNVTLSCEQNLNHDAMYWYRQDPGQGLRLIYYSQIVNDFQKGDIAEGYSVSREKKESFPLTVTSAQKNPTAFYLCASSITGSSSNQPQHFGDGTRLSIL.

The chain recombines TRBV5-6 with TRBJ1-4; tentatively, D is TRBD1 (6 bases). This CDR3 contains 16 residues. Germline V gene data show CDR1 as SGHDT and CDR2 as YYEEEE. V lost 3 bases and J lost 3, with 15 bases in between. As DNA, the CDR3 is TGTGCCAGCAGCTCGCTCAGGACAGTTGCTAATGAAAAACTGTTTTTT. It translates to CASSSLRTVANEKLFF.

V is TRBV7-9 and J is TRBJ2-7, with D tentatively TRBD1 (6 bases). The germline V and J ends were trimmed by 4 bases and 5 bases, with 15 bases remaining between them. Germline loops: CDR1 SEHNR, CDR2 FQNEAQ (reference sequence). The CDR3 is 14 residues long. In nucleotides, the CDR3 is TGTGCCAGCAGCTCGACAGGATTGGTCCACGAGCAGTACTTC. Translated, it gives CASSSTGLVHEQYF.

This clone occurred once. The rearrangement uses TRBV5-1 and TRBJ2-3; 8 bases are a match to TRBD2. Germline V gene lookup returns CDR1 SGHRS and CDR2 YFSETQ. CDR3 length equals 17 residues. V gave up 0 bases and J gave up 3 bases; unmatched junction bases: 9. CDR3 protein: CASSLEGTGGPTDTQYF. The CDR3 nucleotides read TGCGCCAGCAGCTTGGAGGGGACGGGGGGGCCGACAGATACGCAGTATTTT.